This TCR beta chain was profiled in a study of blood T cell repertoires in COVID-19. Across the study: There were acute and convalescent COVID-19 samples, and they came from the United States, Italy and Spain. T cells, B-cell-depleted T cells, or PBMCs supplied cDNA or gDNA.

Methods used by the authors: Estimates of nucleated cell counts were drawn from the amplification of reference gene primers. Sequenced by immunoSEQ multiplex PCR; TCRdb stores in-frame clones only, minus some. V and J calls plus clone size are reproduced from that table; the DNA served to infer D and trimming. There are roughly 56,000 clones in the sample; around 86% occur only once, and approximately 15% lies in the top ten. Trimming cost V 0 bases and J 3 bases; bases outside gene matches: 5. The CDR3 contains 17 residues. CDR1 and CDR2 from the germline V gene are MGHRA and YSYEKL. The receptor's source is a human donor in a cohort sampled during active COVID-19. This chain uses TRBV4-1 with TRBJ2-1, with 10 bases lining up with TRBD2. Source material: peripheral blood. The CDR3 loop reads CASSQDRGLAHYNEQFF. The CDR3 DNA reads TGCGCCAGCAGCCAAGACCGGGGACTAGCGCACTACAATGAGCAGTTCTTC.